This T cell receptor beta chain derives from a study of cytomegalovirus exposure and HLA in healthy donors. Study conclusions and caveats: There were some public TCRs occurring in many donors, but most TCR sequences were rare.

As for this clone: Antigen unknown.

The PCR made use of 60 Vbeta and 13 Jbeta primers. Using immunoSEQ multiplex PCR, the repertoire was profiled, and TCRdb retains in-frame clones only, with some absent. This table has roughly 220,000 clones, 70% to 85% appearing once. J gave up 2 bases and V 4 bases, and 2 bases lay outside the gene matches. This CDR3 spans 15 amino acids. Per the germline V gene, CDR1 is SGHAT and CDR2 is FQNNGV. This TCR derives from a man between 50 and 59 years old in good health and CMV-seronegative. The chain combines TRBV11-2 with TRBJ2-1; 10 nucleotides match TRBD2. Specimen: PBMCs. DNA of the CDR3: TGTGCCAGCAGCTCTCTAGCGGGAGCCTACAATGAGCAGTTCTTC. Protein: CASSSLAGAYNEQFF.